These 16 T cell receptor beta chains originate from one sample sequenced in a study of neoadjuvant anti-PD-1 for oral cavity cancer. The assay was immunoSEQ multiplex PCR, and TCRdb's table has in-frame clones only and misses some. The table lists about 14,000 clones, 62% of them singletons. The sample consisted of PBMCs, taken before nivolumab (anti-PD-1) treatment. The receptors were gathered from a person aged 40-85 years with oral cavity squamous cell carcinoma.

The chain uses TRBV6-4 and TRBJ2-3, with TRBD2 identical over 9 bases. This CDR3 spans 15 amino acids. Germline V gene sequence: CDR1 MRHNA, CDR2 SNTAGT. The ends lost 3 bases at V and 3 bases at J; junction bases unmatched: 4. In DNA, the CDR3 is TGTGCCAGCAGTGAAGGTACTAGCGGGACAGATACGCAGTATTTT. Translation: CASSEGTSGTDTQYF.

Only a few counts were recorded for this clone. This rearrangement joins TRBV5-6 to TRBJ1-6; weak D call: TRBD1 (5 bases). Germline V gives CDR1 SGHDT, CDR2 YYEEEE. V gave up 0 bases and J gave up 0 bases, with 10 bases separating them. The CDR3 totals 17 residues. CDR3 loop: CASSLVTASSYNSPLHF. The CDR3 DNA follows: TGTGCCAGCAGCTTGGTGACAGCAAGCTCCTATAATTCACCCCTCCACTTT.

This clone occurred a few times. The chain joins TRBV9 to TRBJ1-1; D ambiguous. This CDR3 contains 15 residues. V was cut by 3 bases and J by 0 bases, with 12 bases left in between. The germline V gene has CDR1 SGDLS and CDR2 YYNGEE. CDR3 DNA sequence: TGTGCCAGCAGCGCGGGCGACTGGATGAACACTGAAGCTTTCTTT. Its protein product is CASSAGDWMNTEAFF. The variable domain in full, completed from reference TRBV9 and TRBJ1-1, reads DSGVTQTPKHLITATGQRVTLRCSPRSGDLSVYWYQQSLDQGLQFLIQYYNGEERAKGNILERFSAQQFPDLHSELNLSSLELGDSALYFCASSAGDWMNTEAFFGQGTRLTVV.

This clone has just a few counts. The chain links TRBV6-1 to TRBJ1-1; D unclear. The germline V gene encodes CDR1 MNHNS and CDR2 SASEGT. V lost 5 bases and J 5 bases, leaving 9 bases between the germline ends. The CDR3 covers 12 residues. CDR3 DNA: TGTGCCAGCAGTAGATTCGGGACTGAAGCTTTCTTT. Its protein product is CASSRFGTEAFF.

CDR3 DNA: TGTGCCAGCACTGAGGGGGGGCCGTACCAAGAGACCCAGTACTTC. This encodes CASTEGGPYQETQYF. The chain couples TRBV6-5 to TRBJ2-5; weak D call: TRBD2 (7 bases). CDR3 length: 15 amino acids. The V and J ends lost 7 bases and 0 bases respectively, with 15 bases between them. Germline loops: CDR1 MNHEY, CDR2 SVGAGI.

The CDR3 DNA reads as TGTGCCAGCAGCTCCCCCAAAGATACGCAGTATTTT. Translating it yields CASSSPKDTQYF. This sequence joins TRBV4-2 and TRBJ2-3; no firm D call. This CDR3 has 12 residues. Germline-derived CDR1 and CDR2 are LGHNA and YNFKEQ. V was pared by 5 bases and J by 5 bases, with 8 bases between.

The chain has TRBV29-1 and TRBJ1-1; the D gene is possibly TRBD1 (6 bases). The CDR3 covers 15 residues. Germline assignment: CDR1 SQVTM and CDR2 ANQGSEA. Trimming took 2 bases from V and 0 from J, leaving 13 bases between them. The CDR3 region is CSVELNRAMNTEAFF. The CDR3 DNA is TGCAGCGTTGAACTTAACAGGGCAATGAACACTGAAGCTTTCTTT.

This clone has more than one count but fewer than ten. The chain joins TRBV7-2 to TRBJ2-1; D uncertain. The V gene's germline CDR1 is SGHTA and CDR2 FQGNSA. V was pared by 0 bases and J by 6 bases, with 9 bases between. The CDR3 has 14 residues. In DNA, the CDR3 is TGTGCCAGCAGCTTAGCACTTAGAGGCAATGAGCAGTTCTTC. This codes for CASSLALRGNEQFF.

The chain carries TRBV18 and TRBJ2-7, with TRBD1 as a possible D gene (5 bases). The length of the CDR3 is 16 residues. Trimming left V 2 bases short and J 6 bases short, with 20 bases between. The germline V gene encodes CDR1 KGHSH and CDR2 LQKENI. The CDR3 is CASSPKSDTRGGEQYF. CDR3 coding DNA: TGTGCCAGCTCACCAAAATCTGACACAAGGGGTGGCGAGCAGTACTTC.

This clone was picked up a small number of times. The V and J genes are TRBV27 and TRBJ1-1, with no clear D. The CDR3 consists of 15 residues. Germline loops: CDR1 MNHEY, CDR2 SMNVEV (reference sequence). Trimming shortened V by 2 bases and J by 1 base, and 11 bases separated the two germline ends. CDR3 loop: CASSLMAGRNTEAFF. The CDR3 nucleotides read TGTGCCAGCAGTTTAATGGCGGGGAGGAACACTGAAGCTTTCTTT.

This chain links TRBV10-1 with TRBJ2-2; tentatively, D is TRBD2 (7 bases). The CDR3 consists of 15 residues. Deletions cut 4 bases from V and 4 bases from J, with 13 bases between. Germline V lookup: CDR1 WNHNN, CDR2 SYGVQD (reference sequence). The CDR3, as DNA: TGCGCCAGCAGTGGCGGGGGCACCGGCACCGGGGAGCTGTTTTTT. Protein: CASSGGGTGTGELFF.

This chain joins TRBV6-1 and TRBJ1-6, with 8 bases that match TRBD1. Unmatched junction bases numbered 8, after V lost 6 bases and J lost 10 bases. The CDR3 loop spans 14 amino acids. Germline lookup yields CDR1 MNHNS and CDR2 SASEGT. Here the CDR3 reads CASRDGQGRSPLHF. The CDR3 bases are TGTGCCAGCAGAGATGGACAGGGTAGATCACCCCTCCACTTT.

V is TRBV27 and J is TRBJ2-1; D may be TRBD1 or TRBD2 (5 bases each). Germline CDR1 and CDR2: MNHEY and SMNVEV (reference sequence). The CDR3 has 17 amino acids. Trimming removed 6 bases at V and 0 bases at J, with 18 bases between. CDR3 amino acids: CASSPRDAGVSYNEQFF. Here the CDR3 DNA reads TGTGCCAGCAGCCCTCGGGACGCGGGTGTCTCCTACAATGAGCAGTTCTTC.

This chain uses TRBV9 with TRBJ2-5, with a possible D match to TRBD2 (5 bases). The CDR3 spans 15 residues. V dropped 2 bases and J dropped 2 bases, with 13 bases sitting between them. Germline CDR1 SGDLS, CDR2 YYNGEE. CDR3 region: CASSVAPGKQETQYF. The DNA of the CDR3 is TGTGCCAGCAGCGTCGCCCCGGGGAAGCAAGAGACCCAGTACTTC.

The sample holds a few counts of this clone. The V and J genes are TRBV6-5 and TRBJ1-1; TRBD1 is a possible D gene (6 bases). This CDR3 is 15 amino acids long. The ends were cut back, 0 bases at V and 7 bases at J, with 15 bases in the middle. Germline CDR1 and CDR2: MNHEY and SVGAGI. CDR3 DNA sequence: TGTGCCAGCAGTTACTCGAGGAGCAAAGGGGGTGAAGCTTTCTTT. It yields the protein CASSYSRSKGGEAFF.

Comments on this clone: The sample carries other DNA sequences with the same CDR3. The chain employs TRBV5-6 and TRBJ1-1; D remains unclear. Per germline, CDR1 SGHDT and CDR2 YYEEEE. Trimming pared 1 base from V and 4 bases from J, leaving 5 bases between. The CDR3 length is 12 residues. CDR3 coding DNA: TGTGCCAGCAGCTTGCGGGGCACTGAAGCTTTCTTT. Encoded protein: CASSLRGTEAFF.